Each of the 22 T cell receptor beta chains below was sequenced from the same sample in a study of cytomegalovirus exposure and HLA in healthy donors. PCR used 60 Vbeta primers and 13 Jbeta primers. The assay was immunoSEQ multiplex PCR, and TCRdb's table has in-frame clones only and misses some. The data contain under 200,000 clones, 60% to 80% of them singletons. The material sequenced was PBMCs. These receptor sequences come from a man in his sixties in good health and CMV-seronegative.

This clone was counted a single time. This chain connects TRBV28 to TRBJ1-5; perhaps TRBD1 as D (5 bases). CDR3 length: 13 residues. Trimming removed 6 bases from V and 5 bases from J, with 11 bases in between. Per the germline V gene, CDR1 is MDHEN and CDR2 is SYDVKM. CDR3: CASRKWGDQPQHF. The CDR3 bases are TGTGCCAGCAGGAAGTGGGGGGATCAGCCCCAGCATTTT.

As DNA, the CDR3 is TGTGCCAGCAGCCTAGGGACAGGGGTGGCCACTGAAGCTTTCTTT. As protein: CASSLGTGVATEAFF. This sequence joins TRBV7-2 and TRBJ1-1; 10 nucleotides align to TRBD1. CDR1 SGHTA and CDR2 FQGNSA come from the germline V gene. CDR3 size: 15 residues. V was clipped by 5 bases and J by 4 bases; unmatched bases: 7.

This clone was seen a few times. The chain recombines TRBV7-6 with TRBJ2-7, with TRBD2 as a possible D gene (6 bases). Germline CDR1 SGHVS, CDR2 FNYEAQ. V lost 4 bases and J 2 bases, leaving 18 bases between the germline ends. This CDR3 region has 16 residues. CDR3 DNA: TGTGCCAGCAGCTCAAGCGAGAGCGGGCCCACCTACGAGCAGTACTTC. The encoded protein is CASSSSESGPTYEQYF.

The rearrangement links TRBV27 to TRBJ1-5; no firm D call. The ends were cut back, 2 bases at V and 1 base at J, with 9 bases in the middle. Germline assignment: CDR1 MNHEY and CDR2 SMNVEV (reference sequence). The CDR3 length is 15 residues. The CDR3 sequence: CASSLQAGSNQPQHF. In DNA, the CDR3 is TGTGCCAGCAGTTTACAAGCGGGAAGCAATCAGCCCCAGCATTTT.

This clone was observed a few times. The chain employs TRBV11-2 and TRBJ1-4, with TRBD1 identical over 8 bases. The J segment lost 2 bases and the V segment lost 1 base, leaving 3 bases of the junction unmatched. CDR3 length equals 16 residues. Germline V CDR1 and CDR2: SGHAT, FQNNGV. As DNA, the CDR3 is TGTGCCAGCAGCTTAGGGCAGGGGGCGACTAATGAAAAACTGTTTTTT. Protein sequence: CASSLGQGATNEKLFF.

This clone was seen more than once but under ten times. V usage is TRBV6-5 and J usage is TRBJ1-1; perhaps TRBD1 as D (6 bases). Germline CDR1 and CDR2: MNHEY and SVGAGI. Between the trimmed V and J ends, which lost 4 bases and 3 bases, there was a span of 12 bases. There are 14 residues in the CDR3. The CDR3 sequence is CASSFQGRDTEAFF. DNA of the CDR3: TGTGCCAGCAGTTTTCAGGGGAGGGACACTGAAGCTTTCTTT.

The rearrangement joins TRBV18 to TRBJ2-3; tentatively, D is TRBD2 (7 bases). Germline values: CDR1 KGHSH, CDR2 LQKENI. V was trimmed by 0 bases and J by 9 bases, leaving 13 bases between them. The CDR3 extends over 14 amino acids. CDR3 coding DNA: TGTGCCAGCTCACCACCGCACGGGGGGCCAACGCAGTATTTT. It is translated as CASSPPHGGPTQYF.

V is TRBV7-2 and J is TRBJ2-5; D perhaps matches TRBD1 (6 bases). This CDR3 spans 13 amino acids. The germline V and J ends were trimmed by 4 bases and 4 bases, with 10 bases remaining between them. CDR1 and CDR2 (germline): SGHTA, FQGNSA. The CDR3 DNA sequence: TGTGCCAGCAGCTCGAGGGGGTCAGAGACCCAGTACTTC. Protein sequence: CASSSRGSETQYF.

The DNA for the CDR3 is TGCGCCAGCAGCTTGGGGTTCGGTAGAGAGACCCAGTACTTC. Translated, it gives CASSLGFGRETQYF. V gene TRBV5-1 combines with J gene TRBJ2-5, with no clear D. This CDR3 spans 14 amino acids. Deletions cut 0 bases from V and 4 bases from J, with 10 bases between. The germline gives CDR1 SGHRS, CDR2 YFSETQ. The variable domain in full, completed from reference TRBV5-1 and TRBJ2-5, reads KAGVTQTPRYLIKTRGQQVTLSCSPISGHRSVSWYQQTPGQGLQFLFEYFSETQRNKGNFPGRFSGRQFSNSRSEMNVSTLELGDSALYLCASSLGFGRETQYFGPGTRLLVL.

The genes are TRBV7-7 and TRBJ2-7, with TRBD1 matching over 8 bases. CDR3 length: 15 residues. Germline V gene lookup returns CDR1 SSHAT and CDR2 FNYEAQ (reference sequence). The V and J ends lost 5 bases and 5 bases, in that order; junction bases with no gene match: 11. The CDR3 sequence: CASSIRQGPWDEQYF. The CDR3 coding sequence is TGTGCCAGCAGCATCCGACAGGGGCCGTGGGACGAGCAGTACTTC.

The chain links TRBV25-1 to TRBJ2-7; 7 bases are a match to TRBD2. Unmatched junction bases numbered 3, after V lost 5 bases and J lost 5 bases. CDR1 MGHDK and CDR2 SYGVNS come from the germline V gene. This CDR3 contains 12 residues. The CDR3 region has the DNA TGTGCCAGCAGTCTTGCGGGAGACGAGCAGTACTTC. Its protein is CASSLAGDEQYF.

This chain connects TRBV5-4 to TRBJ2-2, with 9 bases identical to TRBD1. The CDR3 extends over 15 amino acids. Germline V CDR1 and CDR2: SGHNT, YYREEE (reference sequence). V was pared by 3 bases and J by 5 bases, with 5 bases of the junction left unmatched. CDR3 sequence: CASSSGQGPTGELFF. The CDR3 nucleotides are TGTGCCAGCAGCTCTGGACAGGGGCCGACCGGGGAGCTGTTTTTT.

The V and J genes are TRBV19 and TRBJ1-6; D ambiguous. The CDR3 runs to 12 residues. Germline-derived CDR1 and CDR2 are LNHDA and SQIVND (reference sequence). Trimming removed 3 bases at V and 8 bases at J, with 5 bases between. Written as DNA, the CDR3 is TGTGCCAGTAGTATTTTAGATTCACCCCTCCACTTT. Encoded protein: CASSILDSPLHF.

The CDR3 nucleotides read TGTGATAGGGACAGTTCATACAATGAGCAGTTCTTC. This translates into CDRDSSYNEQFF. V is TRBV10-3 and J is TRBJ2-1; 7 bases line up with TRBD1. Per germline, CDR1 ENHRY and CDR2 SYGVKD. This CDR3 region has 12 residues.

The rearrangement joins TRBV9 to TRBJ1-1; tentative D call: TRBD1 (5 bases). CDR3 length: 14 residues. The germline V gene has CDR1 SGDLS and CDR2 YYNGEE. Trimming removed 4 bases from V and 4 bases from J, with 14 bases in between. CDR3 sequence (DNA): TGTGCCAGCAGCCAGCGGGAGGGGCGCACTGAAGCTTTCTTT. This encodes CASSQREGRTEAFF. The complete variable domain, with remaining parts taken from reference TRBV9 and TRBJ1-1, reads DSGVTQTPKHLITATGQRVTLRCSPRSGDLSVYWYQQSLDQGLQFLIQYYNGEERAKGNILERFSAQQFPDLHSELNLSSLELGDSALYFCASSQREGRTEAFFGQGTRLTVV.

The V and J genes are TRBV4-3 and TRBJ1-5; 8 bases map to TRBD1. CDR3 length: 14 residues. Germline-derived CDR1 and CDR2 are LGHNA and YSLEER. V was pared by 3 bases and J by 7 bases, with 5 bases of the junction left unmatched. The CDR3 nucleotides are TGCGCCAGCAGCCAGGACAGGGTGAACCAGCCCCAGCATTTT. Translated, it gives CASSQDRVNQPQHF.

J is TRBJ1-5 and V is TRBV2; possible D gene TRBD1, 6 bases. This CDR3 has 16 amino acids. Germline CDR1 and CDR2: SNHLY and FYNNEI. Trimming cost V 5 bases and J 4 bases, with 18 bases left between them. This CDR3 is CASSTSSRQVNQPQHF. CDR3 sequence (DNA): TGTGCCAGCAGTACCTCAAGTAGACAGGTTAATCAGCCCCAGCATTTT.

This chain uses TRBV29-1 with TRBJ1-3, with D unclear. In germline, CDR1 is SQVTM, CDR2 ANQGSEA. CDR3 length equals 15 residues. V was clipped by 6 bases and J by 1 base, with 16 bases between them. CDR3 DNA: TGCAGCGTAGGGAGGTGGGGATCATCTGGAAACACCATATATTTT. Translated, it gives CSVGRWGSSGNTIYF. The variable domain in full, with the rest retrieved from reference TRBV29-1 and TRBJ1-3, is SAVISQKPSRDICQRGTSLTIQCQVDSQVTMMFWYRQQPGQSLTLIATANQGSEATYESGFVIDKFPISRPNLTFSTLTVSNMSPEDSSIYLCSVGRWGSSGNTIYFGEGSWLTVV.

V gene TRBV25-1 combines with J gene TRBJ2-2; D might be TRBD2 (5 bases). Germline V gene sequence: CDR1 MGHDK, CDR2 SYGVNS. Trimming removed 8 bases at V and 4 bases at J, with 11 bases between. This CDR3 comprises 13 residues. CDR3 coding DNA: TGTGCCAGCGTCCGGGGAGTCACCGGGGAGCTGTTTTTT. This translates into CASVRGVTGELFF.

The chain couples TRBV28 to TRBJ2-7; the D is unclear. The CDR3 has 13 residues. CDR1 MDHEN and CDR2 SYDVKM come from the germline V gene. V was trimmed by 3 bases and J by 3 bases, leaving 9 bases between them. The chain's CDR3 is CASSFPAHYEQYF. The CDR3 region has the DNA TGTGCCAGCAGTTTCCCAGCGCACTACGAGCAGTACTTC.

The gene calls are TRBV19 and TRBJ2-7, with D perhaps matching TRBD1 (6 bases). The CDR3 loop spans 12 amino acids. The V end was cut by 9 bases, the J end by 1 base, with 10 bases between. In germline, CDR1 is LNHDA, CDR2 SQIVND (reference sequence). The CDR3 nucleotides read TGTGCCAGCAAGGGGGTGTCCTACGAGCAGTACTTC. Its protein product is CASKGVSYEQYF.

This chain uses TRBV10-1 with TRBJ2-7; 10 nucleotides agree with TRBD2. CDR1 and CDR2 (germline): WNHNN, SYGVQD (reference sequence). The CDR3 loop spans 14 amino acids. V lost 5 bases and J lost 2; bases outside the gene matches: 3. CDR3 residues: CASSSSGGTYEQYF. The DNA of the CDR3 is TGCGCCAGCAGTTCTAGCGGGGGCACCTACGAGCAGTACTTC.